A selection of T cell receptor beta chains follows, all from one sample in a study of T cell repertoires in cytomegalovirus infection. A single record per CDR3 protein comes from TCRdb applying MiXCR to the reads. The sample includes about half a million distinct CDR3 sequences, roughly 43% of them seen just once. These receptors have no known antigen. Here the sequenced sample was cultured PBMCs, taken from culture after CMV antigen stimulation. The receptor set was obtained from a human donor in good health (CMV status not recorded). Some clones in this sample may be carry-over from other donors' samples. The CDR3 runs from the conserved cysteine through the conserved F or W. A D gene is named only where the DNA matches it firmly. Part of the rows lack a size; the others show once, few, many or a class for expanded clones.

clone_size d_call j_call cdr3_length v_call cdr3_aa cdr3_nt
. TRBD2 TRBJ2-7 15 TRBV12-3/TRBV12-4 CASSRGGTSSHEQYF TGTGCCAGCAGTCGGGGGGGCACATCGAGCCACGAGCAGTACTTC
. . TRBJ1-1 13 TRBV7-9 CASSLIPSTEAFF TGTGCCAGCAGCTTAATCCCGTCGACTGAAGCTTTCTTT
. TRBD2 TRBJ2-1 15 TRBV6-2/TRBV6-3 CASRGSGGLYNEQFF TGTGCCAGCAGAGGGAGCGGGGGACTTTACAATGAGCAGTTCTTC
few TRBD2 TRBJ2-1 15 TRBV7-2 CASSRLAGDFNEQFF TGTGCCAGCAGCCGACTAGCGGGAGACTTCAATGAGCAGTTCTTC
few . TRBJ2-1 13 TRBV11-2 CASSLRQHNEQFF TGTGCCAGCAGCCTACGACAGCACAATGAGCAGTTCTTC
. . TRBJ2-3 13 TRBV6-8 CASRQHSTDTQYF TGTGCCAGCAGACAGCATAGCACAGATACGCAGTATTTT
. . TRBJ2-2 14 TRBV12-3/TRBV12-4 CASSYVANTGELFF TGTGCCAGCAGTTACGTCGCGAACACCGGGGAGCTGTTTTTT
many . TRBJ1-4 15 TRBV7-6 CASSQARQPNEKLFF TGTGCCAGCAGCCAGGCGAGACAGCCTAATGAAAAACTGTTTTTT
few . TRBJ2-1 17 TRBV12-3/TRBV12-4 CASSLGRGRGSYNEQFF TGTGCCAGCAGTTTAGGTCGAGGGCGGGGCTCCTACAATGAGCAGTTCTTC
. TRBD2 TRBJ2-1 19 TRBV20-1 CSAADWGNSGASSYNEQFF TGCAGTGCGGCCGACTGGGGAAATAGCGGGGCGAGCTCCTACAATGAGCAGTTCTTC
. . TRBJ2-3 15 TRBV19 CASSIISEGTDTQYF TGTGCCAGTAGTATCATCTCGGAGGGGACAGATACGCAGTATTTT
. . TRBJ1-1 13 TRBV19 CASSQTANTEAFF TGTGCCAGTAGCCAGACTGCGAACACTGAAGCTTTCTTT
. TRBD2 TRBJ2-7 14 TRBV19 CASTRTSGTYEQYF TGTGCCAGTACCAGGACTAGCGGCACCTACGAGCAGTACTTC
many TRBD1 TRBJ1-5 15 TRBV11-3 CASSSGQYSNQPQHF TGTGCCAGCAGCTCGGGACAGTATAGCAATCAGCCCCAGCATTTT
. TRBD2 TRBJ2-1 16 TRBV4-3 CASSQRLASGDNEQFF TGCGCCAGCAGCCAGAGGTTAGCTAGCGGGGACAATGAGCAGTTCTTC
few TRBD2 TRBJ2-7 17 TRBV6-6 CASRYSLAGGFGYEQYF TGTGCCAGCAGATACTCACTAGCGGGGGGGTTTGGGTACGAGCAGTACTTC
. . TRBJ1-2 14 TRBV6-5 CASSRTLKSYGYTF TGTGCCAGCAGTCGGACACTTAAAAGCTATGGCTACACCTTC
. TRBD1 TRBJ1-1 14 TRBV7-6 CASSADRGNTEAFF TGTGCCAGCAGCGCGGACAGGGGAAACACTGAAGCTTTCTTT
once . TRBJ2-5 14 TRBV4-1 CASSQGLAVETQYF TGCGCCAGCAGCCAGGGTCTAGCCGTAGAGACCCAGTACTTC
few . TRBJ2-7 13 TRBV7-2 CASSLVAPYEQYF TGTGCCAGCAGCTTAGTAGCCCCCTACGAGCAGTACTTC
. TRBD1 TRBJ2-5 17 TRBV7-9 CASSLRGQGTGGETQYF TGTGCCAGCAGCCTCCGGGGACAGGGGACCGGGGGAGAGACCCAGTACTTC